Sequencing of this T cell receptor beta chain was carried out in a study of T cell changes during pregnancy in multiple sclerosis. Profiling relied on immunoSEQ multiplex PCR, and the TCRdb table lists in-frame clones only, not all of them. The sample has more than 80,000 clones, 85% to 95% seen once. With 3 bases clipped from V and 3 bases from J, the junction kept 4 bases outside the gene matches. CDR1 is SGHTA, CDR2 FQGTGA, per germline. The CDR3 has 15 amino acids. V usage is TRBV7-3 and J usage is TRBJ2-1; 8 nucleotides agree with TRBD2. This clonotype originated in a female donor with multiple sclerosis, enrolled in a pregnancy study. The sequenced sample was peripheral blood, obtained after pregnancy. In nucleotides, the CDR3 is TGTGCCAGCAGCTTGGCTAGCGGGTTCTACAATGAGCAGTTCTTC. Its protein product is CASSLASGFYNEQFF.